Shown below are 9 T cell receptor beta chains from a single sample sequenced in a study of sequential checkpoint blockade in melanoma. Only in-frame clones appear in the TCRdb table, and some are missing; sequencing was by immunoSEQ multiplex PCR. The repertoire consists of around 4,000 clones, with just under 20% occurring once and the leading ten covering roughly 24%. Sample treatment: randomized to nivolumab then ipilimumab (arm A) or the reverse (arm B). The sample here was tumor tissue (inferred from file names), taken from a patient given nivolumab and ipilimumab in sequence. The source of these receptors is a human donor with melanoma.

The rearrangement joins TRBV28 to TRBJ1-4, with 11 bases identical to TRBD1. This CDR3 has 13 residues. The V segment lost 5 bases and the J segment 8 bases; nucleotides outside the gene matches: 1. Per the germline V gene, CDR1 is MDHEN and CDR2 is SYDVKM. DNA for the CDR3: TGTGCCAGCAGTGGACAGGGGGCGGAAAAACTGTTTTTT. Its protein product is CASSGQGAEKLFF.

The V and J genes are TRBV7-1 and TRBJ1-6; possibly TRBD1 for D (5 bases). TRBV7-1 is labeled an ORF, and its function is uncertain. The length of the CDR3 is 13 residues. Trimming took 5 bases from V and 10 from J, leaving 12 bases between them. CDR3 residues: CASSPAQGSPLHF. CDR3 DNA sequence: TGTGCCAGCAGCCCCGCGCAGGGCTCACCCCTCCACTTT.

V is TRBV14 and J is TRBJ2-3; 12 bases map to TRBD2. The germline gives CDR1 SGHDN, CDR2 FVKESK. V lost 3 bases and J lost 7; bases outside the gene matches: 5. The CDR3 is made up of 15 amino acids. The DNA for the CDR3 is TGTGCCAGCAGCCATCTAGCGGGGGGGCCATATACGCAGTATTTT. It translates to CASSHLAGGPYTQYF.

The chain has TRBV5-1 and TRBJ2-5; no clear D. CDR3 length: 14 residues. Trimming shortened V by 0 bases and J by 1 base, and 7 bases separated the two germline ends. The germline CDR1 and CDR2 sequences are SGHRS and YFSETQ. Here the CDR3 reads CASSLGWLQETQYF. CDR3 coding DNA: TGCGCCAGCAGCTTGGGCTGGCTCCAAGAGACCCAGTACTTC.

The chain combines TRBV6-8 with TRBJ2-2, with D perhaps matching TRBD1 (5 bases). The V gene lost 2 bases and the J gene lost 4 bases, with 14 bases spanning the gap. Germline values: CDR1 MNHGY, CDR2 SAAAGT. The CDR3 spans 16 residues. CDR3 DNA: TGTGCCAGCAGTTACCCCTCGACAGTGGGCACCGGGGAGCTGTTTTTT. This codes for CASSYPSTVGTGELFF.

This clone has more than one count but fewer than ten. V and J are TRBV28 and TRBJ2-3; D not certain. CDR1 is MDHEN and CDR2 is SYDVKM in the germline V gene. This CDR3 contains 13 residues. V lost 0 bases and J lost 4, with 5 bases in between. Here the CDR3 DNA reads TGTGCCAGCAGTTTATGGTCCCCAGATACGCAGTATTTT. Its translation is CASSLWSPDTQYF.

This clone was counted at least ten times. The gene calls are TRBV9 and TRBJ2-7; D may be TRBD1 or TRBD2 (5 bases each). The CDR3 covers 13 residues. Trimming pared 4 bases from V and 2 bases from J, leaving 10 bases between. Germline CDR1 is SGDLS and CDR2 is YYNGEE. Written as DNA, the CDR3 is TGTGCCAGCAGCCGGGACGCCGCCTACGAGCAGTACTTC. It yields the protein CASSRDAAYEQYF.

This clone was seen only a few times. This sequence joins TRBV30 and TRBJ1-4; D gene ambiguous. This CDR3 comprises 15 residues. The germline V and J ends were trimmed by 0 bases and 1 base, with 9 bases remaining between them. Germline CDR1 reads GTSNPN; CDR2 reads SVGIG (reference sequence). CDR3 bases: TGTGCCTGGAGTGTCTCGCGGTTAACTAATGAAAAACTGTTTTTT. This encodes CAWSVSRLTNEKLFF. The full variable domain, rest sourced from reference TRBV30 and TRBJ1-4, is SQTIHQWPATLVQPVGSPLSLECTVEGTSNPNLYWYRQAAGRGLQLLFYSVGIGQISSEVPQNLSASRPQDRQFILSSKKLLLSDSGFYLCAWSVSRLTNEKLFFGSGTQLSVL.

This rearrangement joins TRBV5-1 to TRBJ2-1, with TRBD2 matching 12 bases. V lost 4 bases, J lost 4 bases, and 6 bases stayed unmatched. CDR1 is SGHRS and CDR2 is YFSETQ in the germline V gene. The CDR3 is 16 amino acids. The CDR3 DNA is TGCGCCAGCAGCCAGGTGACTAGCGGGAGTTACAATGAGCAGTTCTTC. It codes for CASSQVTSGSYNEQFF.